This T cell receptor (beta chain) was identified during a study of T cell responses to AZD1222 COVID-19 vaccine (dated by TCRdb to about 2021). Looking at the study overall: A total of approximately 240 trial participants underwent TCR sequencing, of whom nearly 210 had received two doses of AZD1222 and around 26 had received two doses of the MenACWY control vaccine. Trial participants were enrolled by age into 18-55, 56-69 and 70-plus year subgroups, with around 150, 28 and 57 TCR-sequenced participants respectively. Broader findings and caveats from the paper: In the small 56-69-year group, the increase in depth fell short of significance, most likely because of low power. CD4 TCRs associated with the vaccine covered the entire spike protein, and the dominant responses were in regions 160-218 and 743-854. A significant rise in spike-specific TCR breadth and depth was observed after two AZD1222 doses relative to day 0 and relative to MenACWY recipients. Reportedly, almost half of the unique spike-specific TCRs recognized epitopes lying outside the regions that are mutated in the B.1.351 and B.1.1.7 variants. Only a handful of AZD1222 recipients were SARS-CoV-2 seropositive at baseline, limiting conclusions about previously exposed vaccinees. Because no day 14 peak-response samples were available, repertoires were characterized only after the peak T cell response. Most participants were white British and females outnumbered males, and the authors suggested that clonal diversity may have been underestimated.

The sample's time point label is to be understood as: about 28 days (+/-7) after the second vaccine dose. AZD1222 recipients given second doses at about 4 weeks or at about 12 weeks were pooled, since spike-specific TCR depth and breadth were not found to differ between the two schedules. The vaccinee samples were drawn from two UK trials, COV001 and COV002, one of which was a single-blind randomized controlled phase 2/3 trial testing AZD1222 (ChAdOx1 nCoV-19) in healthy adults. Trial participant PBMC samples were collected at day 0 and day 28 after the second dose for TCRbeta chain sequencing. The CDR3 regions of human TCRbeta chains were analyzed by immunosequencing. The original pipeline was this. Repertoire TCRs were checked for matches against a reference library of SARS-CoV-2-specific TCRs that had been generated using the MIRA antigen-specificity platform. Breadth was defined as the fraction of unique TCRs that were SARS-CoV-2-associated, and depth was defined as the fraction of total T cells that were SARS-CoV-2-associated. Using the MIRA data, each spike-specific TCR was mapped to the spike region that the TCR reacts to and placed in a CD4 or CD8 class. Log10-transformed breadth and depth values were compared by one-way ANOVA with Sidak's multiple comparisons tests. Imported from immuneACCESS, the table was reduced by TCRdb to in-frame sequences with V and J called. These copies leave out some clones; in studies compared against another copy, an unresolved V gene accounts for under half, and the cause of the remainder is not known. The V and J calls and the clone size are those of that table, but D and trimming were determined from the DNA. A total of 150,000 or so clones appear in this sample, 92% of them only once. The ten largest clones represent about 3.5% of the sample.

A remark on this clone: The antigen it recognizes is unknown. No much larger clone exists at a distance of one base, and base qualities are not known.

Including cysteine and phenylalanine, the CDR3 has 17 amino acids. The CDR3 DNA has 51 bases and is translated from base 1. CDR1 and CDR2 (SGHVS, FQNEAQ) derive from the germline V gene. Relative to germline, V is 4 bases shorter and J is 0 bases shorter, with 16 bases between their ends. The sample in question was peripheral blood, obtained 28 days after the second AZD1222 dose. The source of this sequence is an adult who received the AZD1222 COVID-19 vaccine. The chain is made from TRBV7-8 and TRBJ1-3; no D segment can be confidently identified. The CDR3 protein sequence reads: CASSSSPGSYSGNTIYF. The nucleotide sequence is TGTGCCAGCAGCTCGTCGCCGGGATCATACTCTGGAAACACCATATATTTT.